A single sample is the source of the 27 T cell receptor beta chains below, sequenced in a study of blood T cell repertoires in COVID-19 (dated by TCRdb to 2019 to 2021). The library was generated by the immunoSEQ multiplex PCR assay. As stored in TCRdb, this immuneACCESS dataset retains in-frame rearrangements with V and J assigned. A fraction of the clones does not appear; measured against another copy, unresolved V genes explain less than half of the discrepancy, and the remainder lacks a known reason. Across this sample there are roughly 250,000 clones, with approximately 85% seen only once. The biggest ten clones account for roughly 0.94% of the sample. The sequencing input was peripheral blood. The receptors come from a human donor with COVID-19, enrolled during active disease. The donor label of this sample is uncertain.

The chain uses TRBV3-1 (or the pseudogene TRBV3-2) and TRBJ2-2; D is possibly TRBD1 (6 bases). Germline V gene lookup returns CDR1 LGHDT and CDR2 YNNKEL (reference sequence). Deletions cut 1 base from V and 6 bases from J, with 15 bases between. The CDR3 totals 16 residues. For the CDR3, the DNA is TGTGCCAGCAGCCAAGGGGTGCTCAGGGGTCCCGGGGAGCTGTTTTTT. Protein product: CASSQGVLRGPGELFF.

The V gene is TRBV28, the J gene TRBJ1-5; maybe TRBD1 (6 bases). V gave up 1 base and J gave up 5 bases, with 12 bases separating them. This CDR3 region has 15 residues. From germline, CDR1 is MDHEN and CDR2 SYDVKM. The CDR3 protein is CASSLYQQGYQPQHF. The CDR3 DNA follows: TGTGCCAGCAGTTTATATCAGCAGGGGTATCAGCCCCAGCATTTT.

The chain combines TRBV5-1 with TRBJ1-2; 8 bases agree with TRBD1. There are 16 residues in the CDR3. With V trimmed by 4 bases and J by 8 bases, 16 bases remained unmatched. Germline V gene lookup returns CDR1 SGHRS and CDR2 YFSETQ. In DNA form, the CDR3 reads TGCGCCAGCAGCCGGGAGAGTGCAGGGGGCGCGGACGGCTACACCTTC. Translating gives CASSRESAGGADGYTF.

As regards this clone: One junction end disagrees with the germline gene, perhaps due to a read error. V gene TRBV7-7 combines with J gene TRBJ2-5; D unresolved. Germline V gene sequence: CDR1 SSHAT, CDR2 FNYEAQ (reference sequence). This CDR3 contains 15 residues. CDR3 sequence: CASSLNYGAQETQYF. The CDR3 coding sequence is TGTGCTAGCAGTTTGAACTACGGCGCTCAAGAGACCCAGTACTTC.

The chain is built from TRBV4-3 and TRBJ2-2; 13 nucleotides line up with TRBD2. CDR1 is LGHNA and CDR2 is YSLEER in the germline V gene. V dropped 4 bases and J dropped 3; count of bases not matched to a gene: 8. The CDR3 is 18 residues long. CDR3 region: CASSLKTSGRLYTGELFF. CDR3 coding DNA: TGCGCCAGCAGCCTAAAGACTAGCGGGAGGCTTTACACCGGGGAGCTGTTTTTT.

The gene calls are TRBV9 and TRBJ2-1, with 9 bases matching TRBD2. The CDR3 consists of 18 residues. V lost 4 bases to trimming and J lost 5 bases; unmatched junction nucleotides: 16. Germline V gene lookup returns CDR1 SGDLS and CDR2 YYNGEE. The CDR3 DNA is TGTGCCAGCAGCCCTCCCGGGGGAGGCGGGAGGGACGACAATGAGCAGTTCTTC. It yields the protein CASSPPGGGGRDDNEQFF.

This sequence joins TRBV30 and TRBJ2-7; 9 bases agree with TRBD2. Germline V lookup: CDR1 GTSNPN, CDR2 SVGIG (reference sequence). With V trimmed by 2 bases and J by 1 base, 3 bases remained unmatched. The CDR3 consists of 14 residues. CDR3 protein: CAWSSTSGSYEQYF. CDR3 DNA sequence: TGTGCCTGGAGTTCGACTAGCGGATCCTACGAGCAGTACTTC.

The chain is built from TRBV19 and TRBJ2-2, with 11 bases fitting TRBD2. The CDR3 consists of 17 residues. CDR1 and CDR2 (germline): LNHDA, SQIVND (reference sequence). Trimming removed 3 bases from V and 3 bases from J; junction bases left unmatched: 6. CDR3 residues: CASSIGTSGLYTGELFF. CDR3 sequence (DNA): TGTGCCAGTAGTATCGGGACTAGCGGCCTTTACACCGGGGAGCTGTTTTTT.

V and J are TRBV19 and TRBJ1-5; D is unclear. The CDR3 is made up of 13 amino acids. Trimming took 5 bases from V and 3 from J, leaving 8 bases between them. Per germline, CDR1 LNHDA and CDR2 SQIVND (reference sequence). The CDR3 spells CASSGRHNQPQHF. Here the CDR3 DNA reads TGTGCCAGTAGTGGCAGACACAATCAGCCCCAGCATTTT.

The chain is built from TRBV15 and TRBJ2-7, with D perhaps TRBD2 (5 bases). V lost 3 bases to trimming and J lost 2 bases, with 8 bases between them. Germline assignment: CDR1 LNHNV and CDR2 YYDKDF (reference sequence). The CDR3 runs 13 residues. The CDR3 bases are TGTGCCACCAGCAGGAGGGATGCCTACGAGCAGTACTTC. This codes for CATSRRDAYEQYF.

The chain couples TRBV3-1 (or the pseudogene TRBV3-2) to TRBJ1-5, with 7 nucleotides matching TRBD1. The V and J ends lost 4 bases and 1 base, in that order; junction bases with no gene match: 7. Germline V gene sequence: CDR1 LGHDT, CDR2 YNNKEL (reference sequence). The CDR3 contains 16 residues. Written as DNA, the CDR3 is TGTGCCAGCAGCCCTAGAGGGGGCCTAAGCAATCAGCCCCAGCATTTT. Translated: CASSPRGGLSNQPQHF.

This chain joins TRBV5-1 and TRBJ1-1, with TRBD1 identical over 7 bases. The CDR3 runs to 17 residues. The V gene's germline CDR1 is SGHRS and CDR2 YFSETQ. The V gene end was trimmed by 4 bases and the J gene end by 0 bases; junction bases not matched to a gene: 12. CDR3 DNA: TGCGCCAGCAGCCTCCGTCCCGGGACAGCTATGAACACTGAAGCTTTCTTT. Translating it yields CASSLRPGTAMNTEAFF.

V gene TRBV9 combines with J gene TRBJ2-3, with 8 bases that match TRBD1. The V and J ends lost 0 bases and 10 bases, in that order; junction bases with no gene match: 4. The CDR3 is made up of 13 amino acids. Germline loops: CDR1 SGDLS, CDR2 YYNGEE. The CDR3 DNA is TGTGCCAGCAGCGTAGGGGGACAGGCTTCGCAGTATTTT. As protein: CASSVGGQASQYF.

The chain has TRBV11-3 and TRBJ2-7; 8 bases are a match to TRBD2. The CDR3 is made up of 13 amino acids. The trim removed 4 bases at V and 3 bases at J, leaving 2 bases unmatched. CDR1 is SGHNT and CDR2 is YENEEA in the germline V gene. CDR3 protein: CASSSGTSYEQYF. As DNA, the CDR3 is TGTGCCAGCAGCTCCGGGACTAGCTACGAGCAGTACTTC.

A remark on this clone: The same CDR3 can be traced to other DNA sequences in this sample. The chain has TRBV7-2 and TRBJ1-2; a possible D gene is TRBD1 (6 bases). CDR3 length: 14 residues. Trimming stripped 3 bases from V and 7 bases from J, with 15 bases between. CDR1 is SGHTA, CDR2 FQGNSA, per germline. This chain's CDR3 is CASSFGGRRGGYTF. DNA for the CDR3: TGTGCCAGCAGCTTCGGGGGGCGGCGGGGTGGCTACACCTTC. The full variable domain, completed using reference TRBV7-2 and TRBJ1-2, is GAGVSQSPSNKVTEKGKDVELRCDPISGHTALYWYRQSLGQGLEFLIYFQGNSAPDKSGLPSDRFSAERTGGSVSTLTIQRTQQEDSAVYLCASSFGGRRGGYTFGSGTRLTVV.

The V gene is TRBV3-1 (or the pseudogene TRBV3-2), the J gene TRBJ1-2; D gene ambiguous. The CDR3 extends over 13 amino acids. CDR1 is LGHDT, CDR2 YNNKEL, per germline (reference sequence). The V end was cut by 0 bases, the J end by 14 bases, with 16 bases between. The CDR3 loop is CASSQDTGGEVTF. CDR3 nucleotides: TGTGCCAGCAGCCAAGATACCGGAGGCGAGGTAACCTTC.

V is TRBV9 and J is TRBJ1-2; D is perhaps TRBD1 (6 bases). The germline gives CDR1 SGDLS, CDR2 YYNGEE. This CDR3 comprises 14 residues. Trimming removed 0 bases at V and 6 bases at J, with 12 bases between. The CDR3 DNA reads as TGTGCCAGCAGCGTAGAAACCCAGGGGCATGGCTACACCTTC. It specifies CASSVETQGHGYTF.

The chain recombines TRBV27 with TRBJ1-2; 8 positions agree with TRBD1. J gave up 5 bases and V 2 bases, and 7 bases lay outside the gene matches. This CDR3 spans 15 amino acids. Looked up from germline, CDR1 is MNHEY and CDR2 is SMNVEV (reference sequence). CDR3 nucleotides: TGTGCCAGCAGTTTAGGGCAGGGGGCAATTTATGGCTACACCTTC. Protein sequence: CASSLGQGAIYGYTF.

The J gene is TRBJ2-1, the V gene TRBV4-3, with TRBD2 identical over 11 bases. The CDR3 loop spans 17 amino acids. J gave up 7 bases and V 1 base, and 9 bases lay outside the gene matches. Germline CDR1 is LGHNA and CDR2 is YSLEER. CDR3 residues: CASSQVGTSGSGNEQFF. For the CDR3, the DNA is TGCGCCAGCAGCCAAGTTGGTACTAGCGGGAGTGGGAATGAGCAGTTCTTC.

Remarks on this clone: Other nucleotide sequences from this sample produce the same CDR3. This sequence joins TRBV7-9 and TRBJ2-7; a weak D match, TRBD1 (5 bases). Per the germline V gene, CDR1 is SEHNR and CDR2 is FQNEAQ (reference sequence). Trimming removed 4 bases from V and 3 bases from J, with 7 bases in between. The CDR3 loop spans 12 amino acids. For the CDR3, the DNA is TGTGCCAGCAGCTCCACAGGCTACGAGCAGTACTTC. It codes for CASSSTGYEQYF.

This clone was recorded at least ten times. The rearrangement links TRBV9 to TRBJ2-3; 8 bases are a match to TRBD2. This CDR3 spans 16 amino acids. Trimming at V came to 0 bases and at J to 0 bases, leaving 3 bases not matched to a gene. Germline CDR1 and CDR2: SGDLS and YYNGEE. CDR3 coding DNA: TGTGCCAGCAGCGTAGATAGCGGGGCTAGCACAGATACGCAGTATTTT. Its protein product is CASSVDSGASTDTQYF. The full variable domain, rest sourced from reference TRBV9 and TRBJ2-3, is DSGVTQTPKHLITATGQRVTLRCSPRSGDLSVYWYQQSLDQGLQFLIQYYNGEERAKGNILERFSAQQFPDLHSELNLSSLELGDSALYFCASSVDSGASTDTQYFGPGTRLTVL.

This chain links TRBV28 with TRBJ2-1; TRBD2 might be the D (6 bases). Germline loops: CDR1 MDHEN, CDR2 SYDVKM. With 4 bases removed from V and 4 bases from J, the gap between germline ends came to 17 bases. The CDR3 spans 16 residues. CDR3 in amino acids: CASSSAGRDGYNEQFF. As DNA, the CDR3 is TGTGCCAGCAGTTCCGCTGGGCGGGATGGTTACAATGAGCAGTTCTTC.

The rearrangement uses TRBV28 and TRBJ2-3; 10 bases match TRBD1. V lost 4 bases, J lost 6 bases, and 13 bases stayed unmatched. The CDR3 runs 17 residues. The V gene's germline CDR1 is MDHEN and CDR2 SYDVKM. CDR3 amino acids: CASSSPITGTGVDTQYF. DNA for the CDR3: TGTGCCAGCAGTTCCCCGATCACCGGGACAGGGGTCGATACGCAGTATTTT.

V gene TRBV4-3 combines with J gene TRBJ2-3; D might be TRBD1 (6 bases). The CDR3 is 16 residues long. V was shortened by 0 bases and J by 2 bases, with 12 bases between the two germline ends. Germline V gene data show CDR1 as LGHNA and CDR2 as YSLEER. This CDR3 reads CASSQESGDYTDTQYF. Here the CDR3 DNA reads TGCGCCAGCAGCCAAGAGTCAGGGGATTACACAGATACGCAGTATTTT.

This clone was seen once. A junction end diverges from the germline sequence, so it may reflect a read error. The chain links TRBV7-7 to TRBJ2-2, with TRBD2 matching 14 bases. The CDR3 covers 16 residues. Germline loops: CDR1 SSHAT, CDR2 FNYEAQ (reference sequence). The DNA for the CDR3 is TGTGCTAGCAGCCCTCGGACTAGCGGGAGGACGGGGGAGCTGTTTTTT. As protein: CASSPRTSGRTGELFF.

The chain recombines TRBV19 with TRBJ1-2; D is undetermined. Per germline, CDR1 LNHDA and CDR2 SQIVND (reference sequence). This CDR3 contains 14 residues. Trimming left V 2 bases short and J 4 bases short, with 11 bases between. The CDR3 loop is CASSINGLRYGYTF. In nucleotides, the CDR3 is TGTGCCAGTAGTATAAATGGGCTTCGCTATGGCTACACCTTC.

This rearrangement joins TRBV2 to TRBJ2-4, with 7 bases that match TRBD2. Germline-derived CDR1 and CDR2 are SNHLY and FYNNEI. Germline trimming cut 0 bases from V and 6 bases from J; bases unmatched to any gene: 2. The CDR3 spans 14 residues. DNA for the CDR3: TGTGCCAGCAGTGAAGCCCTAGCGGTAAACATTCAGTACTTC. Protein: CASSEALAVNIQYF.